The rows below give T cell receptor beta chains drawn from one sample of a study of blood T cells in healthy people across ages. TCRdb reprocessed the 5' RACE reads with MiXCR, giving one entry per CDR3 protein. In the table there are 700,000 to 900,000 distinct CDR3 sequences, roughly 26% of which are singletons. This same sample was also part of a study on T cells of mothers and their children.

The specimen was blood. These receptors all stem from a boy younger than 18 in good health. Both conserved end residues are part of each CDR3. A D gene is named only where the DNA matches it firmly. A clone size is listed for some rows: how often the clone was seen (once, few, many), or a class if it is expanded.

J	size	V	D	DNA	CDR3
TRBJ1-1	once	TRBV30	.	TGTGCCCTCAGCCCAGGGAACACTGAAGCTTTCTTT	CALSPGNTEAFF
TRBJ1-3	few	TRBV6-5	.	TGTGCCAGCAGCCCCGACAGGTACCCTGGAAACACCATATATTTT	CASSPDRYPGNTIYF
TRBJ2-2	.	TRBV20-1	.	TGCAGTGCTAGAGATGTAGCCCGGAACACCGGGGAGCTGTTTTTT	CSARDVARNTGELFF
TRBJ2-1	.	TRBV4-1	TRBD1	TGCGCCAGCAGCAGAGGTAACACAGGGGGCGAGCAGTTCTTC	CASSRGNTGGEQFF
TRBJ1-4	few	TRBV12-3/TRBV12-4	TRBD1	TGTGCCAGCAGTGTCAGGGGGGTGAGCGAAAAACTGTTTTTT	CASSVRGVSEKLFF
TRBJ2-7	.	TRBV20-1	.	TGCAGTGCTTCGATTCAGTGGACCTACGAGCAGTACTTC	CSASIQWTYEQYF
TRBJ1-4	.	TRBV6-6	.	TGTGCCAGCAGTTACGAGGCCTATGGGGAAAAACTGTTTTTT	CASSYEAYGEKLFF
TRBJ2-5	once	TRBV5-4	TRBD2	TGTGCCAGCAGCGGGACTAGCGGGGGGCCAGGAGAGACCCAGTACTTC	CASSGTSGGPGETQYF
TRBJ1-3	.	TRBV4-1	.	TGCGCCAGCAGCCCCGTTTCGGATAGCGGAAACACCATATATTTT	CASSPVSDSGNTIYF
TRBJ2-3	.	TRBV6-1	.	TGTGCCAGCAGTGGTGGGAGATACACAGATACGCAGTATTTT	CASSGGRYTDTQYF
TRBJ2-5	.	TRBV5-1	TRBD1	TGCGCCAGCAGCCGAACGACAGGGCGGGAAGAGACCCAGTACTTC	CASSRTTGREETQYF
TRBJ2-7	.	TRBV5-6	TRBD1	TGTGCCAGCAGCTCCGGACAGGTCCTTTCCTACGAGCAGTACTTC	CASSSGQVLSYEQYF
TRBJ2-7	.	TRBV5-5	.	TGTGCCAGCAGCACGGACGACTCCTACGAGCAGTACTTC	CASSTDDSYEQYF
TRBJ2-1	.	TRBV5-5	.	TGTGCCAGCAGCTTGGAGTCGGTAGGGCAGTTCTTC	CASSLESVGQFF
TRBJ2-2	.	TRBV9	.	TGTGCCAGCAGCGTACATGAGGAGGGGCTCGGGGAGCTGTTTTTT	CASSVHEEGLGELFF
TRBJ2-5	.	TRBV28	TRBD1	TGTGCCAGCAGTACCAGACGGGACAGGGCCCTCGGGACCCAGTACTTC	CASSTRRDRALGTQYF
TRBJ2-2	.	TRBV19	.	TGTGCCAGTAGTATTATGGGGAGAACCGGGGAGCTGTTTTTT	CASSIMGRTGELFF
TRBJ2-4	.	TRBV20-1	.	TGCAGTGCTAGCGGGCCGATCACAAACATTCAGTACTTC	CSASGPITNIQYF
TRBJ2-6	few	TRBV12-3/TRBV12-4	TRBD2	TGTGCCAGCAGCCGCCGGGCAGCGGGAGGCTCTGGGGCCAACGTCCTGACTTTC	CASSRRAAGGSGANVLTF
TRBJ2-6	.	TRBV20-1	TRBD1	TGCAGCGCTAAGGGACAGGGAAAGTCTGGGGCCAACGTCCTGACTTTC	CSAKGQGKSGANVLTF
TRBJ1-4	.	TRBV3-1	TRBD1	TGTGCCAGCAGCCCGGGACAGTGGGATGAAAAACTGTTTTTT	CASSPGQWDEKLFF
TRBJ2-1	.	TRBV7-3	.	TGTGCCAGCAGCTTACTCGCCCTCAATGAGCAGTTCTTC	CASSLLALNEQFF
TRBJ1-1	few	TRBV10-3	.	TGTGCCATCAGCCAGGACTCAGACAACACTGAAGCTTTCTTT	CAISQDSDNTEAFF
TRBJ1-2	.	TRBV6-2/TRBV6-3	.	TGTGCCAGCAGTTATAGGGGTCACTATGGCTACACCTTC	CASSYRGHYGYTF
TRBJ1-2	.	TRBV13	.	TGTGCCAGCAGCTCGACACAGAGTTTCTATGGCTACACCTTC	CASSSTQSFYGYTF
TRBJ1-2	few	TRBV12-5	.	TGTGCTAGTGGTTTCCCCAATGGATCCAAAAGACAGGCGGCTGGCTACACCTTC	CASGFPNGSKRQAAGYTF
TRBJ2-7	.	TRBV29-1	TRBD2	TGCAGCGTTGAAAAGACTGGGAGGGCCAAATCCTACGAGCAGTACTTC	CSVEKTGRAKSYEQYF
TRBJ2-4	.	TRBV2	TRBD1	TGTGCCAGCAGTCCCCGGACAGGGGGAAACATTCAGTACTTC	CASSPRTGGNIQYF
TRBJ2-7	once	TRBV29-1	.	TGCAGCGTTTTCGGTCCGAGGCTACGGGAGCAGTACTTC	CSVFGPRLREQYF
TRBJ2-1	.	TRBV12-3/TRBV12-4	TRBD2	TGTGCCACTACCGTGGCACTAGCGGGAACGAATGAGCAGTTCTTC	CATTVALAGTNEQFF
TRBJ2-7	.	TRBV6-2/TRBV6-3	.	TGTGCCAGCAGTTCCGACTGGGACGAGCAGTACTTC	CASSSDWDEQYF
TRBJ2-5	.	TRBV25-1	.	TGTGCCAGCAGTGATTCCAGGGTAGGCGGGGAGACCCAGTACTTC	CASSDSRVGGETQYF
TRBJ1-4	few	TRBV7-9	.	TGTGCCAGCAGCCTACAGGGACTACATGAAAAACTGTTTTTT	CASSLQGLHEKLFF
TRBJ1-4	once	TRBV6-6	TRBD1	TGTGTCAGCACCCGGACAGGGGGTGAAAAACTGTTTTTT	CVSTRTGGEKLFF
TRBJ1-2	.	TRBV12-3/TRBV12-4	.	TGTGCCAGCAGTTTATCCGGAGGCGGTTCGTACTATGGCTACACCTTC	CASSLSGGGSYYGYTF
TRBJ2-7	few	TRBV7-9	.	TGTGCCAGCACGTCAGTAGGGGATCAGTACTTC	CASTSVGDQYF
TRBJ2-7	few	TRBV6-5	.	TGTGCCAGCAGTTACTCGTCGGCGAGCTCCTACGAGCAGTACTTC	CASSYSSASSYEQYF